This TCR beta chain was retrieved from a study of PD-L1 blockade in urothelial cancer. TCRdb's table, derived via immunoSEQ multiplex PCR, lists solely in-frame clones and lacks some. Of about 20,000 clones in the sample, 85% to 90% are singletons; the top ten hold 3% to 4.5%. Sequencing used PBMCs, obtained around atezolizumab (anti-PD-L1) treatment. The receptor was derived from a man aged 45-65 years with urothelial cancer.

The CDR3 loop reads CASSLDWEREGEQYF. The CDR3 DNA follows: TGTGCCAGCAGCTTAGATTGGGAGCGGGAGGGCGAGCAGTACTTC. This sequence joins TRBV7-9 and TRBJ2-7; 10 nucleotides line up with TRBD2. Trimming cost V 1 base and J 6 bases; bases outside gene matches: 6. The CDR3 consists of 15 residues. Germline CDR1 and CDR2: SEHNR and FQNEAQ (reference sequence).